The clone carrying this T cell receptor beta chain appeared many times. Germline CDR1 and CDR2: MNHNS and SASEGT. Trimming took 2 bases from V and 7 from J, leaving 5 bases between them. CDR3 length equals 12 residues. TCRdb fed the RACE reads into MiXCR, producing one record per CDR3 protein. The sample has fewer than 50,000 distinct CDR3 sequences; approximately 3.6% are singletons. The record originates from a study of human T cells and chemical hapten exposure. The time point here: patch test 1, 2 weeks after DPC sensitization. The treatment: therapeutic diphenylcyclopropenone sensitization with weekly scalp DPC. Unfractionated whole blood yielded total RNA.

Here the sequenced sample was whole blood, taken in connection with sensitization to the hapten diphenylcyclopropenone (DPC). The receptor's source is a man aged 45 to 65 with alopecia areata. Some clones in this sample may be carry-over from other donors' samples. The chain carries TRBV6-1 and TRBJ2-2, with no clear D. The CDR3 spells CASSEWFGELFF. For the CDR3, the DNA is TGTGCCAGCAGTGAATGGTTCGGGGAGCTGTTTTTT.